Below, 26 T cell receptor beta chains from the same sample are listed, as sequenced in a study of blood T cell repertoires in COVID-19 (dated by TCRdb to about 2020). The library was generated by the immunoSEQ multiplex PCR assay. Entries here come from immuneACCESS through TCRdb and include only in-frame sequences with V and J called. Some clones fail to appear in such tables; in the studies checked, an unresolved V gene covers under half of the shortfall, and the cause of the remainder is unknown. This sample lists about 220,000 clones; around 83% were detected once. The top ten hold under 8.5% of the sample. Sequencing was carried out using peripheral blood. The receptors were gathered from an elderly woman with COVID-19, enrolled during active disease.

The V and J genes are TRBV19 and TRBJ2-1; D remains ambiguous. The CDR3 is made up of 12 amino acids. Between the trimmed V and J ends, which lost 0 bases and 8 bases, there was a span of 5 bases. The germline gives CDR1 LNHDA, CDR2 SQIVND (reference sequence). Here the CDR3 reads CASSIESDEQFF. The CDR3 DNA reads as TGTGCCAGTAGTATAGAAAGCGATGAGCAGTTCTTC.

V and J are TRBV20-1 and TRBJ1-6, with 7 bases fitting TRBD1. Trimming removed 3 bases from V and 2 bases from J; junction bases left unmatched: 4. CDR1 is DFQATT and CDR2 is SNEGSKA in the germline V gene (reference sequence). This CDR3 comprises 15 residues. The DNA for the CDR3 is TGCAGTGCTAGTCACAGGGGTGCCTATAATTCACCCCTCCACTTT. Translated, it gives CSASHRGAYNSPLHF.

The chain recombines TRBV18 with TRBJ1-6; D call uncertain. The CDR3 is 13 residues long. Per the germline V gene, CDR1 is KGHSH and CDR2 is LQKENI. V dropped 5 bases and J dropped 10 bases, with 12 bases sitting between them. The CDR3 spells CASSESAVSPLHF. The CDR3 bases are TGTGCCAGCTCAGAGTCCGCTGTGTCACCCCTCCACTTT.

V gene TRBV5-1 combines with J gene TRBJ2-2, with TRBD1 matching over 7 bases. Germline assignment: CDR1 SGHRS and CDR2 YFSETQ. Germline trimming cut 6 bases from V and 5 bases from J; bases unmatched to any gene: 10. The length of the CDR3 is 15 residues. CDR3 nucleotides: TGCGCCAGCATAGACAGGGCCCCGGGGACCGGGGAGCTGTTTTTT. Protein product: CASIDRAPGTGELFF. Full variable domain (rest looked up from reference TRBV5-1 and TRBJ2-2): KAGVTQTPRYLIKTRGQQVTLSCSPISGHRSVSWYQQTPGQGLQFLFEYFSETQRNKGNFPGRFSGRQFSNSRSEMNVSTLELGDSALYLCASIDRAPGTGELFFGEGSRLTVL.

This chain connects TRBV2 to TRBJ2-3; 10 bases match TRBD2. CDR1 is SNHLY and CDR2 is FYNNEI in the germline V gene. The V segment lost 5 bases and the J segment 2 bases; nucleotides outside the gene matches: 7. The CDR3 totals 16 residues. CDR3 bases: TGTGCCAGCAGTAGACTAGCGGGCCTTTCCACAGATACGCAGTATTTT. Its translation: CASSRLAGLSTDTQYF.

The rearrangement uses TRBV27 and TRBJ2-7, with D possibly matching TRBD1 (6 bases). V shed 5 bases and J shed 2 bases, with 13 bases lying between them. Germline V lookup: CDR1 MNHEY, CDR2 SMNVEV (reference sequence). There are 14 residues in the CDR3. CDR3 nucleotides: TGTGCCAGCAGTAGAGGGACACGGCCCTACGAGCAGTACTTC. Its protein is CASSRGTRPYEQYF.

This chain links TRBV7-6 with TRBJ2-3; maybe TRBD1 (5 bases). The CDR3 is 14 residues long. Germline V gives CDR1 SGHVS, CDR2 FNYEAQ. Trimming removed 10 bases at V and 6 bases at J, with 20 bases between. This chain's CDR3 is CATSVWGPWDTQYF. The DNA of the CDR3 is TGTGCCACCTCGGTTTGGGGCCCGTGGGATACGCAGTATTTT.

The CDR3 bases are TGTGCCAGCAGCTTTATGACTAGCGGGAGGATAGACAATGAGCAGTTCTTC. It specifies CASSFMTSGRIDNEQFF. The chain couples TRBV11-2 to TRBJ2-1; the match to TRBD2 covers 13 bases. In germline, CDR1 is SGHAT, CDR2 FQNNGV. The CDR3 consists of 17 residues. The ends lost 3 bases at V and 5 bases at J; junction bases unmatched: 7. The whole variable domain, filled in from reference TRBV11-2 and TRBJ2-1, reads EAGVAQSPRYKIIEKRQSVAFWCNPISGHATLYWYQQILGQGPKLLIQFQNNGVVDDSQLPKDRFSAERLKGVDSTLKIQPAKLEDSAVYLCASSFMTSGRIDNEQFFGPGTRLTVL.

This clone has a count of ten or more. The chain combines TRBV5-6 with TRBJ2-7; TRBD1 aligns across 7 bases. Germline trimming cut 5 bases from V and 5 bases from J; bases unmatched to any gene: 13. CDR1 and CDR2 (germline): SGHDT, YYEEEE. This CDR3 region has 15 residues. CDR3 bases: TGTGCCAGCAGGGTGCTCGAGACAGGGATTCACGAGCAGTACTTC. As protein: CASRVLETGIHEQYF.

The V call is TRBV27, the J call TRBJ1-6; D perhaps matches TRBD1 (6 bases). V was shortened by 6 bases and J by 9 bases, with 21 bases between the two germline ends. The V gene's germline CDR1 is MNHEY and CDR2 SMNVEV (reference sequence). The CDR3 length is 16 residues. The CDR3: CASRPDPGQGGSPLHF. CDR3 DNA: TGTGCCAGCAGGCCTGACCCGGGACAAGGGGGTTCACCCCTCCACTTT.

The J gene is TRBJ1-1, the V gene TRBV5-6, with unresolved D. CDR3 length equals 14 residues. Germline lookup yields CDR1 SGHDT and CDR2 YYEEEE. Trimming removed 0 bases at V and 0 bases at J, with 6 bases between. The CDR3 bases are TGTGCCAGCAGCTTGGGCGTCTTGAACACTGAAGCTTTCTTT. Amino acid sequence: CASSLGVLNTEAFF.

The chain employs TRBV4-1 and TRBJ1-2, with 7 bases lining up with TRBD1. J was trimmed by 13 bases and V by 0 bases; bases with no gene match: 11. This CDR3 is built from 14 residues. Germline V gene sequence: CDR1 MGHRA, CDR2 YSYEKL. The CDR3 bases are TGCGCCAGCAGCCAAGATCAAGGAGACAGGGCTATCACCTTC. Translating gives CASSQDQGDRAITF.

This clone is a singleton in its sample. The CDR3 region is CASSSGTFSYNEQFF. In nucleotides, the CDR3 is TGTGCCAGTAGTTCGGGGACTTTCTCCTACAATGAGCAGTTCTTC. V and J are TRBV19 and TRBJ2-1; maybe TRBD2 (6 bases). The germline V and J ends were trimmed by 5 bases and 0 bases, with 11 bases remaining between them. Germline CDR1 is LNHDA and CDR2 is SQIVND (reference sequence). This CDR3 has 15 residues.

The V call is TRBV18, the J call TRBJ2-7; a possible D gene is TRBD2 (5 bases). Trimming left V 2 bases short and J 1 base short, with 9 bases between. The germline V gene encodes CDR1 KGHSH and CDR2 LQKENI. The CDR3 loop spans 14 amino acids. In DNA form, the CDR3 reads TGTGCCAGCTCACCATTCGAGGGATCCTACGAGCAGTACTTC. Its translation is CASSPFEGSYEQYF.

The chain has TRBV5-1 and TRBJ2-3; 14 bases are a match to TRBD2. Germline CDR1 is SGHRS and CDR2 is YFSETQ. The V gene end was trimmed by 2 bases and the J gene end by 5 bases; junction bases not matched to a gene: 7. The CDR3 sequence is 17 residues long. CDR3 DNA: TGCGCCAGCAGCTTTTGGACTAGCGGGGGGTATGAAGATACGCAGTATTTT. This gives the protein CASSFWTSGGYEDTQYF.

The chain has TRBV30 and TRBJ1-2, with 10 bases that match TRBD1. After removal of 3 bases from V and 8 bases from J, the junction contained 9 bases not matched to a gene. There are 14 residues in the CDR3. Germline values: CDR1 GTSNPN, CDR2 SVGIG (reference sequence). CDR3 nucleotide sequence: TGTGCCTGGAGCGGCGGGACAGGGGATAGGGGCTACACCTTC. This codes for CAWSGGTGDRGYTF.

V gene TRBV6-5 combines with J gene TRBJ1-2; 8 bases are shared with TRBD1. V dropped 2 bases and J dropped 8; count of bases not matched to a gene: 7. The CDR3 is made up of 14 amino acids. Germline CDR1 reads MNHEY; CDR2 reads SVGAGI. CDR3 bases: TGTGCCAGCAGTTACATGGCAGGGGGCGGCGGCTACACCTTC. Residues: CASSYMAGGGGYTF.

This clone was observed a handful of times. V gene TRBV7-6 combines with J gene TRBJ1-6; 8 nucleotides align to TRBD1. Trimming took 1 base from V and 8 from J; bases not matched to a gene: 7. The CDR3 runs to 16 residues. Germline assignment: CDR1 SGHVS and CDR2 FNYEAQ. The CDR3 DNA follows: TGTGCCAGCAGCTTAGGAGCAGGGGGCAAGTATTCACCCCTCCACTTT. Translated, it gives CASSLGAGGKYSPLHF.

The chain links TRBV28 to TRBJ1-2; D not resolved. Per the germline V gene, CDR1 is MDHEN and CDR2 is SYDVKM. V gave up 6 bases and J gave up 4 bases, with 12 bases separating them. CDR3 length equals 13 residues. CDR3 in amino acids: CASRRAKGYGYTF. CDR3 DNA: TGTGCCAGCAGGAGGGCCAAGGGCTATGGCTACACCTTC.

The V call is TRBV12-3 or TRBV12-4, the J call TRBJ1-3; D gene uncertain. Deletions cut 3 bases from V and 6 bases from J, with 6 bases between. The CDR3 is made up of 12 amino acids. CDR3 DNA: TGTGCCAGCAGTTTCCATCAAAACACCATATATTTT. Amino acids: CASSFHQNTIYF.

The V call is TRBV5-1, the J call TRBJ1-4, with D possibly TRBD1 on 5 matching bases. Trimming pared 3 bases from V and 5 bases from J, leaving 8 bases between. Germline CDR1 SGHRS, CDR2 YFSETQ. CDR3 length: 13 residues. CDR3 residues: CASSYDSNEKLFF. DNA of the CDR3: TGCGCCAGCAGCTACGACAGCAATGAAAAACTGTTTTTT. The full variable domain, its missing parts supplied by reference TRBV5-1 and TRBJ1-4, is KAGVTQTPRYLIKTRGQQVTLSCSPISGHRSVSWYQQTPGQGLQFLFEYFSETQRNKGNFPGRFSGRQFSNSRSEMNVSTLELGDSALYLCASSYDSNEKLFFGSGTQLSVL.

The chain employs TRBV24-1 and TRBJ2-7; D not certain. V was clipped by 3 bases and J by 0 bases, with 14 bases between them. This CDR3 region has 16 residues. Germline CDR1 and CDR2: KGHDR and SFDVKD. CDR3 sequence reads: CATSDTKAENSYEQYF. For the CDR3, the DNA is TGTGCCACCAGTGATACTAAGGCGGAAAACTCCTACGAGCAGTACTTC.

The CDR3 loop reads CATTGGSPNEKLFF. CDR3 DNA: TGTGCCACGACAGGGGGCTCGCCTAATGAAAAACTGTTTTTT. The chain couples TRBV10-3 to TRBJ1-4, with 10 bases lining up with TRBD1. Looked up from germline, CDR1 is ENHRY and CDR2 is SYGVKD. CDR3 length: 14 amino acids. V shed 10 bases, J shed 3 bases, and the junction held 5 bases outside the gene matches.

This chain connects TRBV6-5 to TRBJ1-6, with 7 bases identical to TRBD1. After removal of 0 bases from V and 14 bases from J, the junction contained 10 bases not matched to a gene. The CDR3 runs to 15 residues. Germline-derived CDR1 and CDR2 are MNHEY and SVGAGI. The CDR3 bases are TGTGCCAGCAGTTACTCCCAGGGGGGATTCGCCACCCTCCACTTT. It specifies CASSYSQGGFATLHF.

The chain employs TRBV11-2 and TRBJ2-5; a weak D match, TRBD2 (5 bases). This CDR3 has 16 residues. The germline V gene has CDR1 SGHAT and CDR2 FQNNGV. With 5 bases removed from V and 4 bases from J, the gap between germline ends came to 20 bases. The CDR3 loop is CASSLSVRADPETQYF. CDR3 in DNA: TGTGCCAGCAGCCTAAGCGTGCGGGCCGACCCAGAGACCCAGTACTTC.

The chain couples TRBV30 to TRBJ2-3; 10 nucleotides line up with TRBD1. With 5 bases clipped from V and 6 bases from J, the junction kept 2 bases outside the gene matches. The CDR3 covers 12 residues. Germline-derived CDR1 and CDR2 are GTSNPN and SVGIG (reference sequence). CDR3 amino acids: CAWDRGRDTQYF. The CDR3 bases are TGTGCCTGGGACAGGGGGCGCGATACGCAGTATTTT.